These 27 T cell receptor beta chains originate from one sample sequenced in a study of T cell repertoires in cytomegalovirus infection (dated by TCRdb to the late 2010s). Explained via the paper, the treatment or condition label denotes: in vitro stimulation with specific CMV peptide epitopes to enrich CMV-specific T cells. The data were produced on an Illumina HiSeq 1500. TCRdb took the public reads, trimmed them with fastp at Q25, ran MiXCR for clone calling and kept in-frame beta chains. Rows matching on CDR3 protein sequence are summarized as one entry with the most common DNA and genes. This sample comprises roughly 49,000 distinct CDR3 sequences, 21% of them detected only once. The ten biggest clones cover around nine tenths of the sample. No antigen is known for these receptors. The sequenced sample was CD8+ T cells from cultured PBMCs, obtained from culture after CMV antigen stimulation. The receptors were sampled from a human donor in good health (CMV status not recorded). Some clones in this sample may be carry-over from other donors' samples.

The table lists this clonotype with a few counts. The chain is built from TRBV7-2 and TRBJ1-6, with D hard to call. From germline, CDR1 is SGHTA and CDR2 FQGNSA. The CDR3 sequence is 17 residues long. The ends were cut back, 6 bases at V and 0 bases at J, with 15 bases in the middle. CDR3 sequence reads: CASSSATGSSYNSPLHF. In DNA, the CDR3 is TGTGCCAGCAGTTCAGCCACGGGAAGCTCCTATAATTCACCCCTCCACTTT.

The J gene is TRBJ1-6, the V gene TRBV27; 7 positions agree with TRBD1. V trimming: 0 bases; J trimming: 7 bases; junction bases outside the gene matches: 3. The germline CDR1 and CDR2 sequences are MNHEY and SMNVEV (reference sequence). CDR3 length: 15 amino acids. CDR3 DNA sequence: TGTGCCAGCAGTTTATCAGGGGGCAGGAATTCACCCCTCCACTTT. Protein product: CASSLSGGRNSPLHF.

In its sample, this clonotype was seen a few times. This chain connects TRBV15 to TRBJ1-1, with 8 bases identical to TRBD1. The CDR3 has 15 amino acids. The V gene end was trimmed by 0 bases and the J gene end by 6 bases; junction bases not matched to a gene: 6. Germline V lookup: CDR1 LNHNV, CDR2 YYDKDF (reference sequence). Written as DNA, the CDR3 is TGTGCCACCAGCAGAGATCAGGGGGCAGCGGCTGAAGCTTTCTTT. Protein sequence: CATSRDQGAAAEAFF.

The J gene is TRBJ2-3, the V gene TRBV6-5; 9 nucleotides agree with TRBD2. Trimming at V came to 8 bases and at J to 4 bases, leaving 10 bases not matched to a gene. The CDR3 sequence is 15 residues long. The germline V gene encodes CDR1 MNHEY and CDR2 SVGAGI. CDR3 DNA sequence: TGTGCCAGCGGCCCCGGGACTAGCCTTTCAGATACGCAGTATTTT. Translation: CASGPGTSLSDTQYF.

This chain connects TRBV7-9 to TRBJ2-7, with D possibly TRBD1 on 5 matching bases. CDR3 length: 16 amino acids. Trimming removed 2 bases from V and 3 bases from J, with 17 bases in between. CDR1 SEHNR and CDR2 FQNEAQ come from the germline V gene (reference sequence). The CDR3 DNA is TGTGCCAGCAGCTTACGACAAGGGGCCGAGGTCTACGAGCAGTACTTC. Amino acid sequence: CASSLRQGAEVYEQYF.

This clonotype was seen more than once but under ten times. This chain uses TRBV6-2 or TRBV6-3 with TRBJ2-7; D not resolved. CDR1 is MNHEY, CDR2 SVGEGT, per germline. This CDR3 has 15 residues. V was cut by 0 bases and J by 2 bases, with 11 bases left in between. The CDR3 nucleotides are TGTGCCAGCAGTTACTCTAAGGACGGAACCTACGAGCAGTACTTC. Translated: CASSYSKDGTYEQYF.

This clonotype occurred a few times. This rearrangement joins TRBV7-6 to TRBJ1-2, with no clear D. The CDR3 has 15 residues. V was cut by 5 bases and J by 1 base, with 14 bases left in between. Per the germline V gene, CDR1 is SGHVS and CDR2 is FNYEAQ. The CDR3 DNA is TGTGCCAGCAGCCAACGAGACGGTTATAACTATGGCTACACCTTC. Protein product: CASSQRDGYNYGYTF.

This clonotype was observed a handful of times. The chain carries TRBV7-8 and TRBJ2-1, with 10 bases matching TRBD2. Germline CDR1 SGHVS, CDR2 FQNEAQ. This CDR3 has 16 residues. With 5 bases clipped from V and 3 bases from J, the junction kept 7 bases outside the gene matches. CDR3 coding DNA: TGTGCCAGCAGCCCCTGGACTAGCGGAATCTACAATGAGCAGTTCTTC. This sequence encodes CASSPWTSGIYNEQFF.

The chain links TRBV28 to TRBJ2-7, with 7 nucleotides matching TRBD1. The CDR3 is 15 amino acids. V lost 1 base to trimming and J lost 5 bases; unmatched junction nucleotides: 8. CDR1 MDHEN and CDR2 SYDVKM come from the germline V gene. The CDR3 spells CASSLSTGWMNEQYF. Here the CDR3 DNA reads TGTGCCAGCAGTTTATCGACAGGGTGGATGAACGAGCAGTACTTC.

The sample holds a few counts of this clonotype. V and J are TRBV6-2 or TRBV6-3 and TRBJ2-7, with D possibly TRBD1 on 5 matching bases. CDR1 is MNHEY and CDR2 is SVGEGT in the germline V gene. This CDR3 comprises 16 residues. The V end was cut by 0 bases, the J end by 4 bases, with 16 bases between. The CDR3 DNA reads as TGTGCCAGCAGTTACTCGTTGGTCCAGGGTGGTTACGAGCAGTACTTC. Residues: CASSYSLVQGGYEQYF.

The V gene is TRBV29-1, the J gene TRBJ2-5; D is possibly TRBD1 (8 bases). Germline V lookup: CDR1 SQVTM, CDR2 ANQGSEA. The CDR3 consists of 12 residues. V gave up 8 bases and J gave up 4 bases, with 14 bases separating them. DNA of the CDR3: TGCAGCACCAACAGGGGGGGAGAGACCCAGTACTTC. It yields the protein CSTNRGGETQYF.

In this sample, this clonotype turned up many times. This chain links TRBV5-6 with TRBJ2-7; a possible D gene is TRBD1 (5 bases). V was clipped by 3 bases and J by 2 bases, with 24 bases between them. The germline V gene has CDR1 SGHDT and CDR2 YYEEEE. CDR3 length: 18 residues. CDR3 loop: CASSSSGVRDGTTYEQYF. The CDR3 DNA follows: TGTGCCAGCAGCTCTTCTGGCGTCAGGGATGGTACTACCTACGAGCAGTACTTC.

This clonotype was detected ten times or more. The gene calls are TRBV19 and TRBJ2-1, with 10 bases fitting TRBD2. From germline, CDR1 is LNHDA and CDR2 SQIVND (reference sequence). Trimming cost V 3 bases and J 0 bases; bases outside gene matches: 5. This CDR3 has 17 residues. CDR3 nucleotide sequence: TGTGCCAGTAGTATCCATATAGCGGGAGGCTCCTACAATGAGCAGTTCTTC. It encodes CASSIHIAGGSYNEQFF.

This sequence joins TRBV7-8 and TRBJ2-5, with D possibly being TRBD1 or TRBD2 (5 bases each). In germline, CDR1 is SGHVS, CDR2 FQNEAQ. The V end was cut by 1 base, the J end by 3 bases, with 6 bases between. There are 13 residues in the CDR3. The CDR3 region has the DNA TGTGCCAGCAGCTTAGGGGACGAAGAGACCCAGTACTTC. It is translated as CASSLGDEETQYF.

A few counts support this clonotype. This rearrangement joins TRBV7-6 to TRBJ1-6; no clear D gene. Trimming removed 8 bases from V and 2 bases from J, with 4 bases in between. The CDR3 is 12 amino acids. CDR1 and CDR2 (germline): SGHVS, FNYEAQ. This chain's CDR3 is CASDTYNSPLHF. The CDR3 nucleotides read TGTGCCAGCGATACCTATAATTCACCCCTCCACTTT.

This clonotype occurred a few times. J is TRBJ2-2 and V is TRBV6-2 or TRBV6-3; unclear D gene. The V end was cut by 0 bases, the J end by 0 bases, with 11 bases between. CDR3 length: 17 residues. Per the germline V gene, CDR1 is MNHEY and CDR2 is SVGEGT. CDR3 amino acids: CASSYSVKSPNTGELFF. CDR3 DNA: TGTGCCAGCAGTTACTCGGTAAAGAGTCCGAACACCGGGGAGCTGTTTTTT.

This clonotype was picked up a small number of times. The chain uses TRBV5-1 and TRBJ1-1; tentatively, D is TRBD1 (5 bases). V was pared by 0 bases and J by 1 base, with 10 bases between. The CDR3 spans 15 residues. CDR1 is SGHRS and CDR2 is YFSETQ in the germline V gene. The CDR3 loop is CASSLAGAPNTEAFF. The CDR3 nucleotides read TGCGCCAGCAGCTTGGCCGGGGCTCCGAACACTGAAGCTTTCTTT.

The chain uses TRBV7-9 and TRBJ1-5, with a possible D match to TRBD1 (6 bases). Germline-derived CDR1 and CDR2 are SEHNR and FQNEAQ (reference sequence). The CDR3 loop spans 16 amino acids. V lost 1 base, J lost 3 bases, and 13 bases lay in between. The CDR3 region is CASSLGDRSFNQPQHF. DNA for the CDR3: TGTGCCAGCAGCTTAGGTGACAGGTCATTCAATCAGCCCCAGCATTTT.

The table lists this clonotype with a few counts. The rearrangement uses TRBV7-8 and TRBJ1-6; D is ambiguous. The CDR3 has 17 residues. Deletions cut 1 base from V and 9 bases from J, with 19 bases between. CDR1 SGHVS and CDR2 FQNEAQ come from the germline V gene. CDR3: CASSLVTSLGFGSPLHF. For the CDR3, the DNA is TGTGCCAGCAGCTTAGTGACCTCCTTGGGATTTGGTTCACCCCTCCACTTT.

The chain is built from TRBV7-8 and TRBJ2-6; D not certain. Trimming shortened V by 1 base and J by 0 bases, and 7 bases separated the two germline ends. Germline CDR1 is SGHVS and CDR2 is FQNEAQ. This CDR3 region has 16 residues. The CDR3 DNA is TGTGCCAGCAGCTTAGGGCGGACCTCTGGGGCCAACGTCCTGACTTTC. This translates into CASSLGRTSGANVLTF.

This clonotype was observed at least ten times. The chain couples TRBV19 to TRBJ2-1; 8 bases are shared with TRBD1. The CDR3 totals 16 residues. The V gene end was trimmed by 2 bases and the J gene end by 7 bases; junction bases not matched to a gene: 10. The germline V gene encodes CDR1 LNHDA and CDR2 SQIVND (reference sequence). For the CDR3, the DNA is TGTGCCAGTAGTATAAACTCTCAGGGGGCTCGTAATGAGCAGTTCTTC. This gives the protein CASSINSQGARNEQFF.

This clonotype appeared a few times. The chain links TRBV20-1 to TRBJ2-1; D may be TRBD1 (6 bases). The CDR3 spans 15 residues. CDR1 DFQATT and CDR2 SNEGSKA come from the germline V gene (reference sequence). V shed 4 bases and J shed 6 bases, with 19 bases lying between them. CDR3 sequence (DNA): TGCAGTGCTACGCGTCTCAGGGGCACAGGCAATGAGCAGTTCTTC. Translated: CSATRLRGTGNEQFF.

There are a few counts of this clonotype. The chain employs TRBV7-2 and TRBJ2-1, with 7 positions matching TRBD1. V was clipped by 4 bases and J by 12 bases; unmatched bases: 9. Germline V gives CDR1 SGHTA, CDR2 FQGNSA. CDR3 size: 13 residues. The CDR3 nucleotides are TGTGCCAGCAGCTCCAGGACAGGACAAACGCAGTTCTTC. Residues: CASSSRTGQTQFF.

In its sample, this clonotype was seen a few times. The chain has TRBV28 and TRBJ1-2, with unresolved D. The CDR3 loop spans 13 amino acids. The germline gives CDR1 MDHEN, CDR2 SYDVKM. Trimming removed 3 bases from V and 2 bases from J, with 7 bases in between. The CDR3 region is CASSFQRNYGYTF. DNA of the CDR3: TGTGCCAGCAGTTTTCAGAGAAACTATGGCTACACCTTC.

The V gene is TRBV6-2 or TRBV6-3, the J gene TRBJ2-3; 7 bases line up with TRBD2. This CDR3 has 13 amino acids. The V segment lost 2 bases and the J segment 6 bases; nucleotides outside the gene matches: 2. Germline CDR1 and CDR2: MNHEY and SVGEGT. The CDR3: CASSYPTSDTQYF. In DNA form, the CDR3 reads TGTGCCAGCAGTTACCCGACTAGCGATACGCAGTATTTT.

This clonotype occurred a few times. V and J are TRBV7-2 and TRBJ2-3; weak D call: TRBD1 (7 bases). CDR3 length: 16 residues. The V end lost 4 bases, the J end lost 4 bases, and 18 bases lay between the germline ends. Per the germline V gene, CDR1 is SGHTA and CDR2 is FQGNSA. The CDR3 is CASSSMEGAPPDTQYF. The CDR3 nucleotides are TGTGCCAGCAGCTCCATGGAGGGGGCCCCACCAGATACGCAGTATTTT.

The chain uses TRBV6-1 and TRBJ2-1, with D hard to call. Trimming stripped 2 bases from V and 5 bases from J, with 7 bases between. CDR1 MNHNS and CDR2 SASEGT come from the germline V gene. The CDR3 has 13 amino acids. CDR3 nucleotides: TGTGCCAGCAGTGAATTTGGCGACAATGAGCAGTTCTTC. It encodes CASSEFGDNEQFF.